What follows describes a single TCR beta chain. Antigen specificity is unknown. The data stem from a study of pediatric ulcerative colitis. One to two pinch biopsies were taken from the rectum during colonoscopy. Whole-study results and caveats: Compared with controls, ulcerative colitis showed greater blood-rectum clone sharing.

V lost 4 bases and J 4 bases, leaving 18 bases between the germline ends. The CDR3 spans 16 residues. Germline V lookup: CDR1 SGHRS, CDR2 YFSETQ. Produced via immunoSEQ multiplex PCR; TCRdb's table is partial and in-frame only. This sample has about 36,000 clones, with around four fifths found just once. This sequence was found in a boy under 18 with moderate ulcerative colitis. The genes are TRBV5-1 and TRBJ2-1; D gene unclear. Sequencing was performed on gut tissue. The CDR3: CASSPPGRQWYNEQFF. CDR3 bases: TGCGCCAGCAGCCCCCCCGGGCGACAATGGTACAATGAGCAGTTCTTC.